The clone carrying this T cell receptor (beta chain) has just a few counts. Its antigen is not identified. Repertoires were sampled repeatedly during chemoradiotherapy. The record originates from a study of chemoradiotherapy in HPV16-positive cancers. TCRdb's table, derived via immunoSEQ multiplex PCR, lists solely in-frame clones and lacks some. The sample lists about 9,000 clones, approximately 75% occurring once. The CDR3 extends over 15 amino acids. The germline gives CDR1 SGHVS, CDR2 FQNEAQ. Between the trimmed V and J ends, which lost 0 bases and 6 bases, there was a span of 14 bases. Study observations and caveats: The functional HPV-specific definition rests on just a couple of HPV16-positive patients.

Collection took place from a patient who underwent chemoradiotherapy. The TCR originated in a human donor with HPV-associated anogenital cancer. The chain recombines TRBV7-8 with TRBJ1-2; D gene uncertain. The CDR3 DNA reads TGTGCCAGCAGCTTAGCGGAGTTGCCGATTGATGGCTACACCTTC. It specifies CASSLAELPIDGYTF.